This passage covers 19 T cell receptor beta chains from one sample sequenced in a study of T-cell reconstitution after alpha-beta-depleted transplantation in children. Construction of the TCRbeta library involved unique molecular identifiers. Each CDR3 protein is one row after TCRdb ran MiXCR on the PCR reads. The table has about 580,000 distinct CDR3 sequences, 20% to 25% seen once. This sample comprised PBMCs, mostly from graft donor cells, obtained 360 days after TCRalphabeta/CD19-depleted stem cell transplant. All receptors come from a boy under three years old who had a stem cell transplant for acute myeloid leukemia, so the T cells may come from the graft donor.

V is TRBV18 and J is TRBJ2-1; 9 positions agree with TRBD2. The germline V gene has CDR1 KGHSH and CDR2 LQKENI. The CDR3 loop spans 15 amino acids. Germline trimming cut 2 bases from V and 5 bases from J; bases unmatched to any gene: 4. The CDR3 is CASSPKAGGNNEQFF. For the CDR3, the DNA is TGTGCCAGCTCACCAAAAGCGGGGGGTAACAATGAGCAGTTCTTC.

This clonotype appeared a few times. This chain links TRBV7-9 with TRBJ2-1; perhaps TRBD1 as D (5 bases). Trimming stripped 5 bases from V and 7 bases from J, with 12 bases between. The germline CDR1 and CDR2 sequences are SEHNR and FQNEAQ (reference sequence). The CDR3 is made up of 13 amino acids. The CDR3, as DNA: TGTGCCAGCAGCGGACGCAGGGAAAATGAGCAGTTCTTC. Translating gives CASSGRRENEQFF.

In its sample, this clonotype was seen many times. The CDR3 DNA reads TGCAGTGCTATAAGACAGGGCAAACCCTACGAGCAGTACGTC. It yields the protein CSAIRQGKPYEQYV. V is TRBV20-1 and J is TRBJ2-7; 7 nucleotides agree with TRBD1. The CDR3 spans 14 residues. V was pared by 4 bases and J by 2 bases, with 8 bases of the junction left unmatched. The germline V gene has CDR1 DFQATT and CDR2 SNEGSKA (reference sequence).

This clonotype appeared a few times. V gene TRBV15 combines with J gene TRBJ2-1; tentatively, D is TRBD1 or TRBD2 (5 bases each). Trimming removed 8 bases at V and 0 bases at J, with 14 bases between. The germline CDR1 and CDR2 sequences are LNHNV and YYDKDF (reference sequence). This CDR3 comprises 15 residues. In DNA, the CDR3 is TGTGCCACCTCCCAGGGAGTGAACTCCTACAATGAGCAGTTCTTC. Its protein is CATSQGVNSYNEQFF.

There are a few counts of this clonotype. This rearrangement joins TRBV7-2 to TRBJ2-3; D is unresolved. CDR1 SGHTA and CDR2 FQGNSA come from the germline V gene. V gave up 5 bases and J gave up 6 bases, with 12 bases separating them. The CDR3 sequence is 13 residues long. CDR3 coding DNA: TGTGCCAGCAGCATCGAGAGGACGGATACGCAGTATTTT. Protein: CASSIERTDTQYF.

This chain joins TRBV9 and TRBJ2-2; TRBD1 might be the D (5 bases). This CDR3 spans 16 amino acids. From germline, CDR1 is SGDLS and CDR2 YYNGEE. The ends were cut back, 4 bases at V and 6 bases at J, with 19 bases in the middle. In DNA form, the CDR3 reads TGTGCCAGCAGCCCTGACGACAGACCGGCCGCCGGGGAGCTGTTTTTT. As protein: CASSPDDRPAAGELFF.

The V gene is TRBV29-1, the J gene TRBJ2-3; 10 bases align to TRBD2. Germline assignment: CDR1 SQVTM and CDR2 ANQGSEA. After removal of 4 bases from V and 2 bases from J, the junction contained 6 bases not matched to a gene. The CDR3 spans 15 residues. The CDR3, as DNA: TGCAGCGTTGCTAGGACTAGCGGCGTCACAGATACGCAGTATTTT. As protein: CSVARTSGVTDTQYF.

The V and J genes are TRBV14 and TRBJ2-7; possible D gene TRBD1, 5 bases. Trimming removed 4 bases at V and 3 bases at J, with 10 bases between. From germline, CDR1 is SGHDN and CDR2 FVKESK. CDR3 length: 13 amino acids. The CDR3 region is CASSPGFGYEQYF. As DNA, the CDR3 is TGTGCCAGCAGCCCAGGGTTCGGCTACGAGCAGTACTTC.

This clonotype was observed a few times. The V gene is TRBV20-1, the J gene TRBJ2-5; 7 bases fit TRBD2. CDR1 and CDR2 from the germline V gene are DFQATT and SNEGSKA (reference sequence). This CDR3 is 17 amino acids long. The V and J ends lost 0 bases and 4 bases, in that order; junction bases with no gene match: 14. CDR3 amino acids: CSARDRVGGGGGETQYF. Here the CDR3 DNA reads TGCAGTGCTAGAGATCGAGTAGGCGGGGGAGGAGGAGAGACCCAGTACTTC.

This clonotype appeared many times. V usage is TRBV19 and J usage is TRBJ2-7; D is tentatively TRBD1 or TRBD2 (5 bases each). Trimming stripped 6 bases from V and 2 bases from J, with 11 bases between. CDR3 length: 13 residues. Germline CDR1 LNHDA, CDR2 SQIVND (reference sequence). DNA of the CDR3: TGTGCCAGTAGGCCGGGACGGACCTACGAGCAGTACGTC. The encoded protein is CASRPGRTYEQYV.

A remark on this clonotype: A much larger clone lies one base from this, so it may be a read error. The chain uses TRBV20-1 and TRBJ1-4; 7 positions agree with TRBD1. V was clipped by 3 bases and J by 3 bases; unmatched bases: 7. The CDR3 length is 15 residues. Germline V gene lookup returns CDR1 DFQATT and CDR2 SNEGSKA (reference sequence). In DNA, the CDR3 is TGCAGTGCTAGGAACCGGGACAGAGCTAATGAAAAACTGTTTTTT. Its protein is CSARNRDRANEKLFF.

The CDR3 sequence: CASCPRGLRDSYTGELFF. In nucleotides, the CDR3 is TGTGCCAGCTGTCCTAGGGGCTTGCGGGACTCCTACACCGGGGAGCTGTTTTTT. The chain carries TRBV12-3 or TRBV12-4 and TRBJ2-2; weak D call: TRBD2 (6 bases). The CDR3 is 18 residues long. Between the trimmed V and J ends, which lost 8 bases and 3 bases, there was a span of 25 bases.

This clonotype was counted a few times. The genes are TRBV12-3 or TRBV12-4 and TRBJ2-7; D remains ambiguous. The V gene lost 3 bases and the J gene lost 5 bases, with 8 bases spanning the gap. This CDR3 has 12 amino acids. CDR3 amino acids: CASSLRTHEQYF. CDR3 bases: TGTGCCAGCAGTTTGAGGACCCACGAGCAGTACTTC.

This clonotype was seen many times. The chain recombines TRBV20-1 with TRBJ2-7, with a possible D match to TRBD2 (5 bases). Germline CDR1 and CDR2: DFQATT and SNEGSKA (reference sequence). Trimming shortened V by 3 bases and J by 6 bases, and 12 bases separated the two germline ends. The CDR3 consists of 12 residues. The DNA for the CDR3 is TGCAGTGCTAGTAGAACGGGGAGCGAGCAGTACGTC. This codes for CSASRTGSEQYV.

The V call is TRBV4-3, the J call TRBJ2-1; tentatively, D is TRBD1 or TRBD2 (5 bases each). The ends were cut back, 3 bases at V and 10 bases at J, with 10 bases in the middle. This CDR3 contains 12 residues. Germline V gene sequence: CDR1 LGHNA, CDR2 YSLEER. The DNA for the CDR3 is TGCGCCAGCAGCCAGGCCGGGACCGAGCAGTTCTTC. It is translated as CASSQAGTEQFF.

Only a few counts were recorded for this clonotype. The genes are TRBV20-1 and TRBJ2-2, with 7 bases matching TRBD2. Germline lookup yields CDR1 DFQATT and CDR2 SNEGSKA (reference sequence). This CDR3 comprises 15 residues. Unmatched junction bases numbered 6, after V lost 0 bases and J lost 5 bases. This chain's CDR3 is CSARDQELATGELFF. CDR3 DNA sequence: TGCAGTGCTAGAGATCAAGAACTAGCGACCGGGGAGCTGTTTTTT.

This clonotype has a handful of counts. V usage is TRBV20-1 and J usage is TRBJ2-5; TRBD2 matches 11 bases. V shed 5 bases and J 2 bases; nucleotides not matched to a gene: 7. The CDR3 sequence is 15 residues long. Germline V gives CDR1 DFQATT, CDR2 SNEGSKA (reference sequence). The CDR3 bases are TGCAGTGCTCCCACTCCTAGCGGGGGGCAAGAGACCCAGTACTTC. Translated, it gives CSAPTPSGGQETQYF.

The genes are TRBV10-2 and TRBJ2-2; 7 bases fit TRBD1. This CDR3 has 15 residues. Looked up from germline, CDR1 is WSHSY and CDR2 is SAAADI. V dropped 8 bases and J dropped 3; count of bases not matched to a gene: 9. The CDR3 region has the DNA TGCGCCAGCCACCTAGGGGGCTACGACACCGGGGAGCTGTTTTTT. This translates into CASHLGGYDTGELFF.

The V gene is TRBV15, the J gene TRBJ1-5; 9 bases match TRBD1. Trimming removed 3 bases from V and 4 bases from J; junction bases left unmatched: 7. The CDR3 extends over 16 amino acids. Germline V gives CDR1 LNHNV, CDR2 YYDKDF (reference sequence). CDR3 region: CATSRFPGQGNQPQHF. The CDR3 DNA is TGTGCCACCAGCAGGTTTCCGGGACAGGGAAATCAGCCCCAGCATTTT.